The text below deals with one TCR beta chain. Each diagnosis drew on symptoms, thyroxine, TRAb, thyroid ultrasound and orbital computed tomography findings. Fresh peripheral blood, approximately 9.1 ml, was the source of the PBMCs. Amplification yielded TCR beta CDR3 regions, with RNA transcripts as the source. A set of HTBI primers served as the primers for a first-round RT-PCR of the TCR CDR3. One entry per CDR3 protein results from TCRdb running MiXCR on the multiplex PCR reads. Here the sample spans around 340,000 distinct CDR3 sequences, about a sixth being singletons. This specimen comes from a study of T cells in Graves' hyperthyroidism and ophthalmopathy. Looking at the study overall: Before treatment of any kind, peripheral blood was taken at initial diagnosis.

The CDR3 is 14 residues long. CDR1 SGHAT and CDR2 FQNNGV come from the germline V gene. Deletions cut 5 bases from V and 5 bases from J, with 16 bases between. Sequencing input: blood. This chain joins TRBV11-2 and TRBJ2-7, with D possibly matching TRBD2 (6 bases). The receptor comes from a woman under 40 with Graves' hyperthyroidism that later progressed to Graves' ophthalmopathy. The DNA of the CDR3 is TGTGCCAGCAGCCCCGGGGCGGGATTCCACGAGCAGTACTTC. Translated: CASSPGAGFHEQYF. Drawing the rest from reference TRBV11-2 and TRBJ2-7, the complete variable domain is EAGVAQSPRYKIIEKRQSVAFWCNPISGHATLYWYQQILGQGPKLLIQFQNNGVVDDSQLPKDRFSAERLKGVDSTLKIQPAKLEDSAVYLCASSPGAGFHEQYFGPGTRLTVT.